This TCR beta chain was documented in a study of T cells after posttransplantation cyclophosphamide. V lost 5 bases and J lost 0, with 17 bases in between. The CDR3 is 17 amino acids. The germline gives CDR1 MDHEN, CDR2 SYDVKM. General study points: After PTCy, TRB diversity resembled that of CNI/methotrexate controls.

Clones were sequenced by immunoSEQ multiplex PCR, and TCRdb holds only the in-frame ones, with some missing. This repertoire shows tens of thousands of clones, roughly 92% found once; its top ten account for around 3%. Concerning this clone itself: Its antigen is as yet unknown.

The sample consisted of PBMCs. This receptor was identified in a woman aged 45-59 years in good health and a related stem cell transplant donor. J is TRBJ1-5 and V is TRBV28, with D perhaps TRBD1 (6 bases). CDR3 in amino acids: CASSPGGGAISNQPQHF. The CDR3 nucleotides are TGTGCCAGCAGTCCGGGTGGGGGGGCGATTAGCAATCAGCCCCAGCATTTT.